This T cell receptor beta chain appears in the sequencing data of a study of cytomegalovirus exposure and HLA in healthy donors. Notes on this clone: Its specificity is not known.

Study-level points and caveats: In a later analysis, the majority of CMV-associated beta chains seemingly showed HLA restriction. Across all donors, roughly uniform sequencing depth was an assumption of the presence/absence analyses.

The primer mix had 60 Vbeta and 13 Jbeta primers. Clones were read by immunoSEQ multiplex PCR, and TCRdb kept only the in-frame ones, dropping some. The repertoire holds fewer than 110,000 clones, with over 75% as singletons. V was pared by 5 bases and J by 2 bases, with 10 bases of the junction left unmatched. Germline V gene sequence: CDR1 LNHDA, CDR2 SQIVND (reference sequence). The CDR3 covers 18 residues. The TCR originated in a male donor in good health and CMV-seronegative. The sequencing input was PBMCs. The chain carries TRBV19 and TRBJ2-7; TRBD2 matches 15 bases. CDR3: CASSFRTSGRAGPYEQYF. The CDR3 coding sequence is TGTGCCAGTAGTTTCCGGACTAGCGGGAGGGCCGGGCCCTACGAGCAGTACTTC.